This passage covers 26 T cell receptor beta chains from one sample sequenced in a study of blood T cells in healthy people across ages. The use of a sample-barcoded 5' primer and a J-beta primer mix characterized a second PCR of about 7 to 12 cycles. MiXCR was run by TCRdb on the 5' RACE reads, yielding one entry per CDR3 protein. The sample records about 1,800,000 distinct CDR3 sequences, 28% being singletons. What was sequenced was blood. All receptors derive from a woman between 25 and 40 years old in good health.

The chain links TRBV11-2 to TRBJ2-7; D could derive from TRBD1 or TRBD2 (6 bases each). Near its end, the DNA agrees better with TRBJ2-5, so the J call may be wrong. This CDR3 is built from 14 residues. Germline V lookup: CDR1 SGHAT, CDR2 FQNNGV. The CDR3 sequence: CASILGEWGATQYF. CDR3 nucleotides: TGTGCCAGCATCCTTGGTGAATGGGGGGCGACCCAGTACTTC.

This chain links TRBV25-1 with TRBJ1-1, with TRBD1 matching over 9 bases. The J segment lost 4 bases and the V segment lost 4 bases, leaving 7 bases of the junction unmatched. Germline values: CDR1 MGHDK, CDR2 SYGVNS. The CDR3 covers 15 residues. This CDR3 reads CASSGIQGASTEAFF. CDR3 nucleotides: TGTGCCAGCAGTGGCATACAGGGGGCGAGCACTGAAGCTTTCTTT.

As for this clonotype: A much bigger clone sits one base away, suggesting this may be a read error. The gene calls are TRBV6-4 and TRBJ2-1, with unresolved D. This CDR3 contains 14 residues. Per the germline V gene, CDR1 is MRHNA and CDR2 is SNTAGT. The CDR3 sequence is CTTSVMPFGNEQFF. DNA of the CDR3: TGTACCACTTCGGTTATGCCCTTCGGCAATGAGCAGTTCTTC.

This clonotype was counted between two and nine times. This chain connects TRBV20-1 to TRBJ1-4, with D maybe TRBD1 (5 bases). Germline-derived CDR1 and CDR2 are DFQATT and SNEGSKA (reference sequence). The CDR3 covers 15 residues. V lost 5 bases and J lost 7, with 20 bases in between. Written as DNA, the CDR3 is TGCAGTGCTGCCCGAAACTCAGGGATTGGTGAAAAACTGTTTTTT. It yields the protein CSAARNSGIGEKLFF.

There are many counts of this clonotype. V gene TRBV10-3 combines with J gene TRBJ2-5, with 8 nucleotides matching TRBD1. Germline-derived CDR1 and CDR2 are ENHRY and SYGVKD. This CDR3 region has 13 residues. Germline trimming cut 5 bases from V and 5 bases from J; bases unmatched to any gene: 4. CDR3 region: CAISPGGSETQYF. In DNA, the CDR3 is TGTGCCATCAGTCCAGGGGGCTCGGAGACCCAGTACTTC.

The chain has TRBV28 and TRBJ1-5; D call uncertain. V was shortened by 7 bases and J by 2 bases, with 12 bases between the two germline ends. The V gene's germline CDR1 is MDHEN and CDR2 SYDVKM. CDR3 size: 14 residues. CDR3 sequence reads: CASKDPAGNQPQHF. The CDR3, as DNA: TGTGCCAGCAAGGACCCGGCAGGCAATCAGCCCCAGCATTTT.

This clonotype has just one count. The CDR3 reads CASSKNPGQGHNEQFF. The CDR3, as DNA: TGCGCCAGCAGCAAAAACCCGGGACAGGGCCACAATGAGCAGTTCTTC. The rearrangement links TRBV5-1 to TRBJ2-1; 9 positions agree with TRBD1. This CDR3 comprises 16 residues. Germline loops: CDR1 SGHRS, CDR2 YFSETQ. Germline trimming cut 4 bases from V and 5 bases from J; bases unmatched to any gene: 10.

The V and J genes are TRBV4-3 and TRBJ2-7; possibly TRBD2 for D (6 bases). This CDR3 has 16 amino acids. Germline CDR1 and CDR2: LGHNA and YSLEER. V was cut by 2 bases and J by 10 bases, with 24 bases left in between. The CDR3 loop is CASSQSLDPPGEAQYF. The CDR3 coding sequence is TGCGCCAGCAGCCAAAGCCTGGACCCTCCCGGGGAGGCCCAGTACTTC.

Of note for this clonotype: The junction departs from germline at one end; a sequencing error may be responsible. The chain is built from TRBV5-1 and TRBJ2-5; TRBD2 aligns across 7 bases. Germline loops: CDR1 SGHRS, CDR2 YFSETQ. CDR3 length: 13 residues. CDR3 sequence: CAGSLMGGETQYF. In DNA, the CDR3 is TGCGCCGGCAGCTTGATGGGAGGGGAGACCCAGTACTTC.

In this sample, this clonotype turned up a few times. V and J are TRBV7-3 and TRBJ2-1; perhaps TRBD2 as D (5 bases). Germline lookup yields CDR1 SGHTA and CDR2 FQGTGA. V gave up 5 bases and J gave up 8 bases, with 13 bases separating them. This CDR3 region has 13 residues. The CDR3 coding sequence is TGTGCCAGCAGCCCCCCGGGGTCCGATGAGCAGTTCTTC. Translated: CASSPPGSDEQFF.

J is TRBJ1-5 and V is TRBV21-1; the listed D gene, TRBD1, was not tested against the DNA. TRBV21-1 has pseudogene status. CDR3 length equals 11 residues. Written as DNA, the CDR3 is TGTGCCATCCGACAGGGTCAGCCCCAGCATTTT. It codes for CAIRQGQPQHF.

The chain combines TRBV7-2 with TRBJ2-2; 10 nucleotides match TRBD2. V gave up 5 bases and J gave up 8 bases; unmatched junction bases: 5. Germline CDR1 and CDR2: SGHTA and FQGNSA. This CDR3 comprises 14 residues. CDR3 residues: CASSPGLAAGELFF. Here the CDR3 DNA reads TGTGCCAGCAGCCCAGGACTAGCGGCGGGGGAGCTGTTTTTT.

This clonotype has only a few counts. The V call is TRBV6-5, the J call TRBJ2-4, with a possible D match to TRBD1 (5 bases). From germline, CDR1 is MNHEY and CDR2 SVGAGI. Trimming pared 4 bases from V and 0 bases from J, leaving 13 bases between. CDR3 size: 16 residues. CDR3 residues: CASSSSRVLAKNIQYF. Here the CDR3 DNA reads TGTGCCAGCAGTTCCTCCAGGGTACTAGCCAAAAACATTCAGTACTTC.

The chain carries TRBV5-1 and TRBJ2-1; 9 bases agree with TRBD2. V dropped 0 bases and J dropped 0; count of bases not matched to a gene: 7. CDR3 length: 18 amino acids. From germline, CDR1 is SGHRS and CDR2 YFSETQ. The CDR3 region is CASSLECGGGGSYNEQFF. CDR3 in DNA: TGCGCCAGCAGCTTGGAATGCGGCGGGGGGGGCTCCTACAATGAGCAGTTCTTC.

In its sample, this clonotype was seen many times. The chain has TRBV11-2 and TRBJ1-2; a weak D match, TRBD1 (5 bases). The CDR3 totals 13 residues. The V end was cut by 5 bases, the J end by 3 bases, with 10 bases between. Per germline, CDR1 SGHAT and CDR2 FQNNGV. CDR3 coding DNA: TGTGCCAGCAGCCCCGGGACGTACTATGGCTACACCTTC. Its protein product is CASSPGTYYGYTF. The variable domain in full, completed from reference TRBV11-2 and TRBJ1-2, reads EAGVAQSPRYKIIEKRQSVAFWCNPISGHATLYWYQQILGQGPKLLIQFQNNGVVDDSQLPKDRFSAERLKGVDSTLKIQPAKLEDSAVYLCASSPGTYYGYTFGSGTRLTVV.

The chain combines TRBV28 with TRBJ2-7, with D possibly being TRBD1 (6 bases). V was pared by 7 bases and J by 6 bases, with 13 bases between. The CDR3 totals 12 residues. From germline, CDR1 is MDHEN and CDR2 SYDVKM. The CDR3 sequence: CASTTGTTEQYF. The CDR3 region has the DNA TGTGCCAGCACCACGGGGACAACCGAGCAGTACTTC. Looking up the rest from reference TRBV28 and TRBJ2-7 gives the full variable domain: DVKVTQSSRYLVKRTGEKVFLECVQDMDHENMFWYRQDPGLGLRLIYFSYDVKMKEKGDIPEGYSVSREKKERFSLILESASTNQTSMYLCASTTGTTEQYFGPGTRLTVT.

The chain uses TRBV3-1 and TRBJ2-1; D call uncertain. There are 13 residues in the CDR3. Trimming removed 1 base from V and 6 bases from J, with 7 bases in between. Germline lookup yields CDR1 LGHDT and CDR2 YNNKEL (reference sequence). CDR3 DNA: TGTGCCAGCAGCCAAGGAAACTTCAATGAGCAGTTCTTC. This gives the protein CASSQGNFNEQFF.

The chain uses TRBV29-1 and TRBJ2-3; D unresolved. The CDR3 is 13 residues long. Trimming pared 0 bases from V and 4 bases from J, leaving 8 bases between. Germline CDR1 is SQVTM and CDR2 is ANQGSEA. Here the CDR3 reads CSVEEGRADTQYF. The CDR3 nucleotides read TGCAGCGTTGAAGAAGGTAGGGCAGATACGCAGTATTTT.

The CDR3 sequence: CSVVINRASEQYF. DNA for the CDR3: TGCAGCGTTGTAATAAACAGGGCATCTGAGCAGTACTTC. V gene TRBV29-1 combines with J gene TRBJ2-4; tentative D call: TRBD1 (6 bases). Germline V lookup: CDR1 SQVTM, CDR2 ANQGSEA. V was pared by 4 bases and J by 13 bases, with 20 bases between. The CDR3 consists of 13 residues. Full variable domain (rest looked up from reference TRBV29-1 and TRBJ2-4): SAVISQKPSRDICQRGTSLTIQCQVDSQVTMMFWYRQQPGQSLTLIATANQGSEATYESGFVIDKFPISRPNLTFSTLTVSNMSPEDSSIYLCSVVINRASEQYFGAGTRLSVL.

With regard to this clonotype: This may come from a read error, since a much larger clone is one base off. The chain recombines TRBV29-1 with TRBJ2-5; D might be TRBD1 (5 bases). CDR3 length: 13 residues. V was pared by 3 bases and J by 1 base, with 9 bases between. CDR1 is SQVTM, CDR2 ANQGSEA, per germline. This chain's CDR3 is CSVDARVQETQYF. CDR3 in DNA: TGCAGCGTTGACGCCAGGGTCCAAGAGACCCAGTACTTC. Filled out from reference TRBV29-1 and TRBJ2-5, the complete variable domain reads SAVISQKPSRDICQRGTSLTIQCQVDSQVTMMFWYRQQPGQSLTLIATANQGSEATYESGFVIDKFPISRPNLTFSTLTVSNMSPEDSSIYLCSVDARVQETQYFGPGTRLLVL.

V is TRBV12-3 or TRBV12-4 and J is TRBJ2-1, with 9 bases matching TRBD2. The CDR3 consists of 15 residues. V lost 1 base and J lost 16; bases outside the gene matches: 14. CDR3 DNA sequence: TGTGCCAGCAGTTTAGGTCTTGTGGCTAGCGGGGATAACTTCTTC. Protein: CASSLGLVASGDNFF.

The chain recombines TRBV28 with TRBJ1-5, with TRBD1 matching 7 bases. CDR1 and CDR2 (germline): MDHEN, SYDVKM. The CDR3 sequence is 13 residues long. V lost 7 bases to trimming and J lost 5 bases; unmatched junction nucleotides: 5. CDR3 amino acids: CASISGGDQPQHF. The DNA of the CDR3 is TGTGCCAGCATTTCAGGGGGTGATCAGCCCCAGCATTTT.

The J gene is TRBJ2-1, the V gene TRBV12-3 or TRBV12-4, with 8 positions matching TRBD2. The CDR3 length is 15 residues. Trimming took 5 bases from V and 9 from J; bases not matched to a gene: 12. CDR3 region: CASSEGSGKEGEQFF. The CDR3 DNA follows: TGTGCCAGCAGTGAGGGTAGCGGGAAGGAAGGTGAGCAGTTCTTC.

A remark on this clonotype: This sequence may be a read error, since a much larger clone differs from it by one base. The chain couples TRBV6-5 to TRBJ1-2; 8 positions match TRBD1. CDR1 is MNHEY and CDR2 is SVGAGI in the germline V gene. J gave up 5 bases and V 0 bases, and 2 bases lay outside the gene matches. This CDR3 has 14 residues. CDR3 sequence reads: CASSYSRQGYGYTF. As DNA, the CDR3 is TGTGCCAGCAGTTACTCGAGACAGGGGTATGGCTACACCTTC.

The chain recombines TRBV12-5 with TRBJ1-2; D perhaps matches TRBD1 (6 bases). The CDR3 consists of 14 residues. V lost 3 bases, J lost 4 bases, and 12 bases lay in between. Germline CDR1 and CDR2: LGHNT and FRNRAP. Here the CDR3 DNA reads TGTGCTAGTGGTTTAGAGATAGGGGGCTATGGCTACACCTTC. It specifies CASGLEIGGYGYTF.

The gene calls are TRBV27 and TRBJ2-7, with TRBD1 matching over 7 bases. Germline V gives CDR1 MNHEY, CDR2 SMNVEV (reference sequence). This CDR3 has 13 amino acids. V shed 6 bases and J 3 bases; nucleotides not matched to a gene: 5. Here the CDR3 DNA reads TGTGCCAGCAGGGGGACAGCGATCTACGAGCAGTACTTC. Translated, it gives CASRGTAIYEQYF.